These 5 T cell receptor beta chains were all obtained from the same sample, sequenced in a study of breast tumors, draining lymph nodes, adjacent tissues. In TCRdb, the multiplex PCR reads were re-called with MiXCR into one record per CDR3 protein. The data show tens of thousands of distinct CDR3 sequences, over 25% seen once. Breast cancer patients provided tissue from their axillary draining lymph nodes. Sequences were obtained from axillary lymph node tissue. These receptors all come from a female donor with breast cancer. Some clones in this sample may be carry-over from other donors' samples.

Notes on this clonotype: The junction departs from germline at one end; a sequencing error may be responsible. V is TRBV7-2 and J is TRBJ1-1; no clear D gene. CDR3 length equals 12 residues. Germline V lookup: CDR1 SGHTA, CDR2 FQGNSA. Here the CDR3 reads CASSLARGAASF. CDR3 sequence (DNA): TGTGCCAGCAGCTTAGCGCGAGGCGCGGCTTCCTTT.

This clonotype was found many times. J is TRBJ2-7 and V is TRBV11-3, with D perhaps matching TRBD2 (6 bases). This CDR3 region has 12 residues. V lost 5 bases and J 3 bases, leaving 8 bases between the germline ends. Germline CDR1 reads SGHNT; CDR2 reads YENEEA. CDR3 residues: CASSRESYEQYF. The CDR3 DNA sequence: TGTGCCAGCAGCCGGGAGAGCTACGAGCAGTACTTC.

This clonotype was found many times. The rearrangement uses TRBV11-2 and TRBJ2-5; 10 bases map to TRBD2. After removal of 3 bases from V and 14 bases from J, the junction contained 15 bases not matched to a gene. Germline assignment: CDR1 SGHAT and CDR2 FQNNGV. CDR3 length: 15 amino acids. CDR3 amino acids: CASSFSSGSPGGLYF. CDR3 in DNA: TGTGCCAGCAGCTTTTCTAGCGGGAGCCCCGGGGGTTTATACTTC.

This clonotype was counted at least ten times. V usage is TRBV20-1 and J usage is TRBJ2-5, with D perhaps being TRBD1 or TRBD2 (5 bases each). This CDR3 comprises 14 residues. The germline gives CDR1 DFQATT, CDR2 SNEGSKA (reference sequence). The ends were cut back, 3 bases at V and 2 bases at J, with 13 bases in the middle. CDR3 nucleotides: TGCAGTGCTAGGCTGTCGGGGCGGCAAGAGACCCAGTACTTC. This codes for CSARLSGRQETQYF.

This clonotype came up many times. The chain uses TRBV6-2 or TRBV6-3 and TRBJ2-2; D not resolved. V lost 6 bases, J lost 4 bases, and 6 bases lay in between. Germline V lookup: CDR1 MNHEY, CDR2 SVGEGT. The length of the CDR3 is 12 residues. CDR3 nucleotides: TGTGCCAGCAGATGGAGCACCGGGGAGCTGTTTTTT. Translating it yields CASRWSTGELFF.